This T cell receptor (beta chain) was identified during a study of blood T cell repertoires in COVID-19. CDR3 length: 14 residues. Germline V gene lookup returns CDR1 SGDLS and CDR2 YYNGEE. Losses at the gene ends were 3 bases for V and 4 bases for J; bases not matched to a gene: 6. Assay used: immunoSEQ multiplex PCR; TCRdb lists only in-frame clones, some missing. The table records some 200,000 clones, about 95% of them present only once. The gene calls are TRBV9 and TRBJ1-2; 7 bases align to TRBD1. This receptor was taken from a young man with COVID-19, enrolled during active disease. The specimen sequenced was peripheral blood. CDR3 region: CASSDPGQSYGYTF. The CDR3 bases are TGTGCCAGCAGCGACCCGGGACAGTCCTATGGCTACACCTTC.